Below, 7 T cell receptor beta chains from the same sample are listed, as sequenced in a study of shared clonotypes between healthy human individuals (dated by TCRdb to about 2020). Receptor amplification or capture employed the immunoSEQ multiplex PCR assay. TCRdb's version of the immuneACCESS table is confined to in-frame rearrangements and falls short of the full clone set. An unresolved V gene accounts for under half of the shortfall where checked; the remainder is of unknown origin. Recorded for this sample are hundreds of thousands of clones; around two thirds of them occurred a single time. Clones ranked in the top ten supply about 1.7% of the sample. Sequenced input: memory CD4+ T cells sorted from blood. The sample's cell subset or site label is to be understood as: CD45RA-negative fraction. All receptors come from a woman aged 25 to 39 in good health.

The CDR3 DNA reads as TGCGCCAGCAGCTTGAGACACGCTCGGTCCACCGGGGAGCTGTTTTTT. Its translation is CASSLRHARSTGELFF. The gene calls are TRBV5-1 and TRBJ2-2; D is ambiguous. Trimming stripped 1 base from V and 4 bases from J, with 14 bases between. Germline V lookup: CDR1 SGHRS, CDR2 YFSETQ. This CDR3 has 16 amino acids.

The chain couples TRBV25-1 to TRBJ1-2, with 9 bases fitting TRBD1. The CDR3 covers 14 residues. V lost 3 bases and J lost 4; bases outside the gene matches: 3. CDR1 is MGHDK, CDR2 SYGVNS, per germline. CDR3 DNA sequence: TGTGCCAGCAGTGAGGGGGGACAGGGCTATGGCTACACCTTC. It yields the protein CASSEGGQGYGYTF.

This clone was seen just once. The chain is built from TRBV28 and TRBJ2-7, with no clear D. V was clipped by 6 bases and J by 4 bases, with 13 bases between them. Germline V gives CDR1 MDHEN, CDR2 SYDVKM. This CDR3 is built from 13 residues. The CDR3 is CASSQSLRYEQYF. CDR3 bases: TGTGCCAGCAGCCAATCCTTACGGTACGAGCAGTACTTC.

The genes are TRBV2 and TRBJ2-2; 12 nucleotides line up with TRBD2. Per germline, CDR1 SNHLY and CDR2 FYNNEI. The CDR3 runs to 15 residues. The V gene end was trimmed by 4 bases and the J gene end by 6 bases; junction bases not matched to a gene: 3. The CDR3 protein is CASSGLAGVAGELFF. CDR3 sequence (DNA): TGTGCCAGCAGTGGACTAGCGGGAGTCGCCGGGGAGCTGTTTTTT.

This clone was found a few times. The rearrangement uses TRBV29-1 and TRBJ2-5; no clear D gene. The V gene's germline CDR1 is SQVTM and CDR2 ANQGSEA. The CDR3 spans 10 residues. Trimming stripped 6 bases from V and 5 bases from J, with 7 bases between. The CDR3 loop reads CSVGKETQYF. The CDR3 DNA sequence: TGCAGCGTGGGAAAGGAGACCCAGTACTTC.

In DNA form, the CDR3 reads TGTGCCAGCAGTTCCGGGACTAGCGGGAGTTACGAGCAGTACTTC. It specifies CASSSGTSGSYEQYF. This chain links TRBV28 with TRBJ2-5, with 14 bases that match TRBD2. The end of the DNA is better explained by TRBJ2-7, so the J call may be wrong. The CDR3 length is 15 residues. Germline CDR1 reads MDHEN; CDR2 reads SYDVKM.

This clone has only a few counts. CDR3 nucleotide sequence: TGTGCCAGCAGGGGGCGAGGCTATCAGCCCCAGCATTTT. Translating gives CASRGRGYQPQHF. The genes are TRBV28 and TRBJ1-5, with D tentatively TRBD1 (5 bases). The V gene lost 6 bases and the J gene lost 5 bases, with 11 bases spanning the gap. CDR1 is MDHEN, CDR2 SYDVKM, per germline. There are 13 residues in the CDR3.